These 29 T cell receptor beta chains originate from one sample sequenced in a study of spatial heterogeneity in lung cancer. Study outcomes and limitations: Tumors with more nonsynonymous mutations had more expanded intratumoral alpha and beta TCRs.

Time point here: sample taken at primary tumor resection. TCRdb independently ran MiXCR on the 5' RACE reads; one entry per CDR3 protein. This sample carries over a thousand distinct CDR3 sequences, 25% to 40% of them seen once, and the ten largest clones take about a third. Their recognized antigens are unknown. Specimen: lung tumor tissue, collected at surgery. These receptors came from a male donor with early-stage non-small cell lung cancer.

Notes on this clonotype: This beta chain lies outside the target of a library built for alpha chains; its clone size means little. The J gene is TRBJ2-3, the V gene TRBV6-2 or TRBV6-3, with D perhaps TRBD2 (5 bases). CDR1 is MNHEY and CDR2 is SVGEGT in the germline V gene. Trimming shortened V by 8 bases and J by 4 bases, and 10 bases separated the two germline ends. This CDR3 has 12 amino acids. CDR3 sequence (DNA): TGTGCCAGCGAGGCGGACTCAGATACGCAGTATTTT. Amino acids: CASEADSDTQYF.

As regards this clonotype: As an off-target read in a library built for alpha chains, this beta chain has a frequency of little significance. The chain employs TRBV7-2 and TRBJ2-1; tentative D call: TRBD2 (5 bases). The V end lost 2 bases, the J end lost 0 bases, and 11 bases lay between the germline ends. This CDR3 is 16 amino acids long. From germline, CDR1 is SGHTA and CDR2 FQGNSA. The CDR3 here is CASSLMAGPSYNEQFF. The CDR3 DNA follows: TGTGCCAGCAGCTTAATGGCGGGCCCCTCCTACAATGAGCAGTTCTTC. Filled out from reference TRBV7-2 and TRBJ2-1, the complete variable domain reads GAGVSQSPSNKVTEKGKDVELRCDPISGHTALYWYRQSLGQGLEFLIYFQGNSAPDKSGLPSDRFSAERTGGSVSTLTIQRTQQEDSAVYLCASSLMAGPSYNEQFFGPGTRLTVL.

This clonotype was seen more than once but under ten times. Being off target in a library aimed at alpha chains, this beta chain has a size of little meaning. This chain uses TRBV7-2 with TRBJ2-3; 9 nucleotides line up with TRBD2. The length of the CDR3 is 16 residues. CDR1 and CDR2 (germline): SGHTA, FQGNSA. The trim removed 5 bases at V and 1 base at J, leaving 7 bases unmatched. The CDR3 region is CASSTVAGARTDTQYF. The DNA for the CDR3 is TGTGCCAGCAGCACCGTAGCGGGGGCTCGCACAGATACGCAGTATTTT.

As to this clonotype: This beta chain is a stray read from a library made for alpha chains; its abundance is not meaningful. The chain employs TRBV28 and TRBJ2-7, with 16 bases matching TRBD2. This CDR3 spans 15 amino acids. The junction had 10 bases not matched to a gene; V was cut back by 11 bases and J by 6 bases. Germline V CDR1 and CDR2: MDHEN, SYDVKM. The DNA for the CDR3 is TGTGCCGTGGGCGGGACTAGCGGGAGGGAGCTCGAGCAGTACTTC. It specifies CAVGGTSGRELEQYF. The entire variable domain, with the rest obtained from reference TRBV28 and TRBJ2-7, is as follows: DVKVTQSSRYLVKRTGEKVFLECVQDMDHENMFWYRQDPGLGLRLIYFSYDVKMKEKGDIPEGYSVSREKKERFSLILESASTNQTSMYLCAVGGTSGRELEQYFGPGTRLTVT.

This clonotype was counted only a few times. This beta chain lies outside the target of a library built for alpha chains; its clone size means little. This chain connects TRBV2 to TRBJ2-1; D call uncertain. This CDR3 is built from 15 residues. Trimming pared 6 bases from V and 9 bases from J, leaving 21 bases between. Looked up from germline, CDR1 is SNHLY and CDR2 is FYNNEI. The CDR3 spells CASRGNQDLNGEQFF. Written as DNA, the CDR3 is TGTGCCAGCAGGGGGAACCAGGACCTGAATGGTGAGCAGTTCTTC.

For this clonotype: This beta chain is an unintended read in a library built for alpha chains; its size means little. The chain carries TRBV29-1 and TRBJ2-3; TRBD2 is a possible D gene (6 bases). This CDR3 comprises 11 residues. Per the germline V gene, CDR1 is SQVTM and CDR2 is ANQGSEA. For the CDR3, the DNA is TGCAGTGGGGAGGAGGCAGATACGCAGTATTTT. Protein: CSGEEADTQYF.

There are a few counts of this clonotype. This beta chain is off target for a library built for alpha chains, so its abundance means little. The chain has TRBV4-3 and TRBJ2-3; 10 bases map to TRBD2. V gave up 2 bases and J gave up 3 bases; unmatched junction bases: 17. This CDR3 region has 20 residues. Germline-derived CDR1 and CDR2 are LGHNA and YSLEER. Here the CDR3 reads CASSQHVLAGGLQMTDTQYF. The CDR3 region has the DNA TGCGCCAGCAGCCAACACGTCTTAGCGGGGGGCCTTCAAATGACAGATACGCAGTATTTT.

In the case of this clonotype: The library was prepared for alpha chains; this beta chain is a stray read, so its frequency means little. This chain joins TRBV12-3 or TRBV12-4 and TRBJ2-2; D is undetermined. V lost 7 bases and J lost 4, with 10 bases in between. There are 13 residues in the CDR3. CDR3 amino acids: CASTTTFTGELFF. As DNA, the CDR3 is TGTGCCAGCACTACAACCTTCACCGGGGAGCTGTTTTTT.

This clonotype showed up just a few times. Since it is a stray read in a library aimed at alpha chains, this beta chain has a size that is not meaningful. The V gene is TRBV10-3, the J gene TRBJ2-1, with a possible D match to TRBD2 (5 bases). The CDR3 consists of 12 residues. V was clipped by 6 bases and J by 8 bases, with 11 bases between them. Germline CDR1 ENHRY, CDR2 SYGVKD. CDR3 protein: CAIRTSGDEQFF. For the CDR3, the DNA is TGTGCCATCAGGACCTCCGGGGATGAGCAGTTCTTC.

Relative to its sample, this clonotype is hyperexpanded. This beta chain represents an off-target read in a library built for alpha chains; its size is of limited meaning. The chain recombines TRBV4-2 with TRBJ2-1, with TRBD2 matching 8 bases. J gave up 8 bases and V 1 base, and 7 bases lay outside the gene matches. The CDR3 consists of 15 residues. Germline V lookup: CDR1 LGHNA, CDR2 YNFKEQ. The CDR3 loop is CASSQGLAGGYEQFF. The CDR3 DNA follows: TGTGCCAGCAGCCAAGGTCTGGCGGGAGGCTATGAGCAGTTCTTC.

Regarding this clonotype: Being one base from a much bigger clone, this may be a read error. This beta chain came through as a stray read in a library set up for alpha chains, and its size says little. V is TRBV12-3 or TRBV12-4 and J is TRBJ2-2, with D possibly being TRBD2 (5 bases). Between the trimmed V and J ends, which lost 0 bases and 5 bases, there was a span of 7 bases. The CDR3 spans 14 residues. For the CDR3, the DNA is TGTGCCAGCAGTTTAGCGGGAGCGACCGGGGAGCTGTTTTTT. It codes for CASSLAGATGELFF.

Sample share makes this clonotype large. In a library made to pick up alpha chains, this beta chain is a stray read with a size that means little. J is TRBJ2-7 and V is TRBV10-3; 7 bases fit TRBD1. The V gene's germline CDR1 is ENHRY and CDR2 SYGVKD. The CDR3 extends over 14 amino acids. Trimming removed 0 bases from V and 5 bases from J; junction bases left unmatched: 4. The CDR3 sequence is CAISESNDRDEQYF. As DNA, the CDR3 is TGTGCCATCAGTGAGTCGAATGACAGGGACGAGCAGTACTTC.

Within the sample, this clonotype is large. This beta chain appears as a stray read in a library generated for alpha chains; its size is not informative. This sequence joins TRBV27 and TRBJ2-2, with 10 nucleotides matching TRBD2. Germline values: CDR1 MNHEY, CDR2 SMNVEV (reference sequence). Trimming removed 3 bases from V and 6 bases from J; junction bases left unmatched: 7. The CDR3 consists of 16 residues. CDR3 nucleotides: TGTGCCAGCAGTTTGATAGCGGGGGGTCGCTCCGGGGAGCTGTTTTTT. Amino acids: CASSLIAGGRSGELFF.

This clonotype turned up a few times. A library prepared for alpha chains yielded this beta chain as an off-target read; its size is of little meaning. The chain links TRBV4-3 to TRBJ2-3, with 8 bases lining up with TRBD2. V dropped 0 bases and J dropped 6; count of bases not matched to a gene: 2. Germline V CDR1 and CDR2: LGHNA, YSLEER. The CDR3 spans 14 residues. DNA for the CDR3: TGCGCCAGCAGCCAAGATTTAGCGGGGGATACGCAGTATTTT. Translation gives CASSQDLAGDTQYF.

In regard to this clonotype: A library made for alpha chains picked up this beta chain off target, so its size means little. V usage is TRBV29-1 and J usage is TRBJ2-1; maybe TRBD2 (5 bases). V lost 6 bases, J lost 9 bases, and 15 bases lay in between. Germline V CDR1 and CDR2: SQVTM, ANQGSEA. This CDR3 comprises 12 residues. The CDR3 region is CSVILRTPEQFF. In DNA, the CDR3 is TGCAGCGTGATCCTCCGGACTCCTGAGCAGTTCTTC.

In regard to this clonotype: At one end, the junction sequence differs from germline, possibly due to a read error. The size of this beta chain means little, since it is a stray read in a library made for alpha chains. V and J are TRBV7-2 and TRBJ2-2; D gene uncertain. CDR1 SGHTA and CDR2 FQGNSA come from the germline V gene. This CDR3 comprises 17 residues. CDR3 nucleotide sequence: TGTGCCAGTAGCTTAGGGCCGGGCCATCCGTCGTCCGGGGAGCTGTTTTTT. Its translation is CASSLGPGHPSSGELFF. The full variable domain, completed using reference TRBV7-2 and TRBJ2-2, is GAGVSQSPSNKVTEKGKDVELRCDPISGHTALYWYRQSLGQGLEFLIYFQGNSAPDKSGLPSDRFSAERTGGSVSTLTIQRTQQEDSAVYLCASSLGPGHPSSGELFFGEGSRLTVL.

Concerning this clonotype: Little can be read into the size of this beta chain, an off-target read in a library designed for alpha chains. The J gene is TRBJ2-7, the V gene TRBV7-9; no firm D call. V gave up 2 bases and J gave up 0 bases, with 8 bases separating them. From germline, CDR1 is SEHNR and CDR2 FQNEAQ (reference sequence). This CDR3 is built from 14 residues. The CDR3 here is CASSLRTASYEQYF. Written as DNA, the CDR3 is TGTGCCAGCAGCTTACGAACGGCCTCCTACGAGCAGTACTTC.

Notes on this clonotype: Within a library made for alpha chains, this beta chain is off target, and its count is uninformative. CDR3 sequence: CASSSRGEETQYF. DNA of the CDR3: TGTGCCAGCAGCTCCAGGGGGGAAGAGACCCAGTACTTC. V is TRBV7-2 and J is TRBJ2-5; maybe TRBD1 (7 bases). The CDR3 spans 13 residues. The germline CDR1 and CDR2 sequences are SGHTA and FQGNSA. Trimming removed 4 bases from V and 3 bases from J, with 9 bases in between.

Relative to its sample, this clonotype is large. Being off target in a library aimed at alpha chains, this beta chain has a size of little meaning. The chain couples TRBV6-5 to TRBJ2-2; 11 bases match TRBD2. The CDR3 sequence is 17 residues long. V was clipped by 6 bases and J by 0 bases; unmatched bases: 6. The germline V gene has CDR1 MNHEY and CDR2 SVGAGI. The DNA for the CDR3 is TGTGCCAGCAGCCGACTAGCGGGGCGTTCGAACACCGGGGAGCTGTTTTTT. The encoded protein is CASSRLAGRSNTGELFF.

As concerns this clonotype: Little can be read into the size of this beta chain, an off-target read in a library designed for alpha chains. The genes are TRBV28 and TRBJ1-5; D might be TRBD1 (6 bases). CDR3 size: 14 residues. CDR1 and CDR2 from the germline V gene are MDHEN and SYDVKM. The V gene lost 7 bases and the J gene lost 6 bases, with 16 bases spanning the gap. CDR3 in amino acids: CASTNGGQSQPQHF. DNA of the CDR3: TGTGCCAGCACTAACGGGGGACAAAGTCAGCCCCAGCATTTT.

To note about this clonotype: This beta chain slipped into a library made for alpha chains as a stray read, so its size is not meaningful. The chain has TRBV27 and TRBJ2-7; 7 nucleotides line up with TRBD1. The CDR3 is 13 residues long. Germline V lookup: CDR1 MNHEY, CDR2 SMNVEV (reference sequence). V was clipped by 6 bases and J by 4 bases; unmatched bases: 6. The CDR3 coding sequence is TGTGCCAGCAGCCGGGACAGCGAGTACGAGCAGTACTTC. It yields the protein CASSRDSEYEQYF.

A word on this clonotype: Because this beta chain is a stray read in a library intended to capture alpha chains, its abundance should not be given much weight. V usage is TRBV5-1 and J usage is TRBJ2-7; D possibly corresponds to TRBD2 (6 bases). The CDR3 totals 14 residues. Germline V lookup: CDR1 SGHRS, CDR2 YFSETQ. V shed 4 bases and J shed 0 bases, with 11 bases lying between them. The CDR3 DNA reads TGCGCCAGCAGCCCGGACGGGAGCTCCTACGAGCAGTACTTC. Protein: CASSPDGSSYEQYF.

This clonotype is large by share. This beta chain was picked up by a library intended for alpha chains and is off target, so its count carries little meaning. The rearrangement links TRBV28 to TRBJ2-5; maybe TRBD2 (7 bases). The CDR3 totals 14 residues. Germline assignment: CDR1 MDHEN and CDR2 SYDVKM. V was pared by 5 bases and J by 6 bases, with 16 bases between. The CDR3 DNA reads TGTGCCAGCAGTAGAGCACGGGGGGCGCAGACCCAGTACTTC. Translation gives CASSRARGAQTQYF.

The sample holds one count of this clonotype. Since it is a stray read in a library aimed at alpha chains, this beta chain has a size that is not meaningful. The chain has TRBV20-1 and TRBJ2-3; D gene uncertain. The CDR3 length is 14 residues. The germline V gene has CDR1 DFQATT and CDR2 SNEGSKA (reference sequence). V dropped 4 bases and J dropped 4 bases, with 15 bases sitting between them. The chain's CDR3 is CSAIGWLAADTQYF. Here the CDR3 DNA reads TGCAGTGCTATAGGTTGGTTGGCCGCAGATACGCAGTATTTT.

With respect to this clonotype: This beta chain is a stray read from a library made for alpha chains; its abundance is not meaningful. The rearrangement joins TRBV2 to TRBJ2-2; 9 bases are a match to TRBD1. The CDR3 loop spans 15 amino acids. Germline V gene sequence: CDR1 SNHLY, CDR2 FYNNEI. V gave up 5 bases and J gave up 5 bases; unmatched junction bases: 6. The CDR3 loop reads CASSPNRGRTGELFF. The CDR3 region has the DNA TGTGCCAGCAGTCCAAACAGGGGGCGGACCGGGGAGCTGTTTTTT.

As regards this clonotype: A much larger clone lies a single base off, so this may be a read error. This beta chain represents an off-target read in a library built for alpha chains; its size is of limited meaning. V gene TRBV5-4 combines with J gene TRBJ2-1, with D perhaps matching TRBD2 (6 bases). V was cut by 0 bases and J by 8 bases, with 18 bases left in between. The CDR3 extends over 16 amino acids. CDR1 and CDR2 from the germline V gene are SGHNT and YYREEE (reference sequence). The CDR3 spells CASSLVVGGPQHEQFF. DNA for the CDR3: TGTGCCAGCAGCTTGGTCGTCGGGGGACCTCAACATGAGCAGTTCTTC.

Relative to its sample, this clonotype is medium-sized. This beta chain turned up in a library designed for alpha chains; as an off-target read, its abundance says little. This chain connects TRBV18 to TRBJ2-7; 9 nucleotides line up with TRBD2. Germline V CDR1 and CDR2: KGHSH, LQKENI. The CDR3 has 15 residues. V shed 4 bases, J shed 2 bases, and the junction held 6 bases outside the gene matches. CDR3 coding DNA: TGTGCCAGCTCACTCGCTAGCGGGGTCCCCTACGAGCAGTACTTC. Its translation is CASSLASGVPYEQYF.

This clonotype was seen only a few times. This beta chain is an unintended read in a library built for alpha chains; its size means little. The J gene is TRBJ2-3, the V gene TRBV27; the D gene is possibly TRBD1 (6 bases). CDR3 length equals 14 residues. In germline, CDR1 is MNHEY, CDR2 SMNVEV (reference sequence). Trimming shortened V by 3 bases and J by 2 bases, and 9 bases separated the two germline ends. CDR3 protein: CASSLTGHTDTQYF. CDR3 nucleotide sequence: TGTGCCAGCAGTTTGACAGGCCACACAGATACGCAGTATTTT.

Worth noting for this clonotype: The library was prepared for alpha chains; this beta chain is a stray read, so its frequency means little. The rearrangement links TRBV12-3 or TRBV12-4 to TRBJ2-2; D gene ambiguous. The CDR3 has 15 residues. The V gene lost 5 bases and the J gene lost 7 bases, with 17 bases spanning the gap. The DNA for the CDR3 is TGTGCCAGCAGTCACCCCAGCCTGTCAGGCGGGGAGCTGTTTTTT. It encodes CASSHPSLSGGELFF.